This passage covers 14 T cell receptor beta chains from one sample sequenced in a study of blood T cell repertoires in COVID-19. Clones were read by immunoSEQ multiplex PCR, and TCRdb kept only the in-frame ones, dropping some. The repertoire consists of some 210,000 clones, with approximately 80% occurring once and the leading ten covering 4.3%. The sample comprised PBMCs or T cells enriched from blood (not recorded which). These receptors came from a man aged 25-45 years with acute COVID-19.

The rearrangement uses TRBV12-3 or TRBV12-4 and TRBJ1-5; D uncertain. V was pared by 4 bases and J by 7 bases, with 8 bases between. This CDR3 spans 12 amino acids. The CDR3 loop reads CASSSLRQPQHF. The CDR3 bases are TGTGCCAGCAGTTCATTACGGCAGCCCCAGCATTTT.

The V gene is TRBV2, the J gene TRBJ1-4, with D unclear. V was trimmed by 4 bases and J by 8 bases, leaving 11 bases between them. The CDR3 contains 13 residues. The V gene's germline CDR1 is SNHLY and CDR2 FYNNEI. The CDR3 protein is CASSGTGGEKLFF. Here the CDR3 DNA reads TGTGCCAGCAGTGGGACGGGAGGCGAAAAACTGTTTTTT.

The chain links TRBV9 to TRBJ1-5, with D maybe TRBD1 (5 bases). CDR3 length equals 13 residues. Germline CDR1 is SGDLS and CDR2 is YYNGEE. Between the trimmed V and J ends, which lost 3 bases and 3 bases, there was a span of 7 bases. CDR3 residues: CASSGQSNQPQHF. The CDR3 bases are TGTGCCAGCAGCGGACAGTCCAATCAGCCCCAGCATTTT.

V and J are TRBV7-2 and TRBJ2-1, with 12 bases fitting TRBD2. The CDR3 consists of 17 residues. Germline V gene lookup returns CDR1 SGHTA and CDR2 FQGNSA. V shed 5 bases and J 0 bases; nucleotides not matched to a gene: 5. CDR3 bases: TGTGCCAGCAGCCAGCCTAGCGGGGGGGCCTCCTACAATGAGCAGTTCTTC. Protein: CASSQPSGGASYNEQFF.

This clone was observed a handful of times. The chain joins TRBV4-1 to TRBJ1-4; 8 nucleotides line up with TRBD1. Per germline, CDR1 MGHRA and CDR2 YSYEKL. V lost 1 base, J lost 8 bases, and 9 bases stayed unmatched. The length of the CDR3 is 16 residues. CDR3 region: CASSQGPGQGREKLFF. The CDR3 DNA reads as TGCGCCAGCAGCCAAGGACCTGGACAGGGACGAGAAAAACTGTTTTTT.

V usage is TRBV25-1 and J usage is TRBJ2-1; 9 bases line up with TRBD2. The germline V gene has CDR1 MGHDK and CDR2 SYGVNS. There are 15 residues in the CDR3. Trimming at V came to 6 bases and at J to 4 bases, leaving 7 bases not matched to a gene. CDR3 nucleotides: TGTGCCAGCAGCCTTACTAGCGGGCCTTACAATGAGCAGTTCTTC. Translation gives CASSLTSGPYNEQFF. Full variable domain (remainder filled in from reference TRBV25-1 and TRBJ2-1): EADIYQTPRYLVIGTGKKITLECSQTMGHDKMYWYQQDPGMELHLIHYSYGVNSTEKGDLSSESTVSRIRTEHFPLTLESARPSHTSQYLCASSLTSGPYNEQFFGPGTRLTVL.

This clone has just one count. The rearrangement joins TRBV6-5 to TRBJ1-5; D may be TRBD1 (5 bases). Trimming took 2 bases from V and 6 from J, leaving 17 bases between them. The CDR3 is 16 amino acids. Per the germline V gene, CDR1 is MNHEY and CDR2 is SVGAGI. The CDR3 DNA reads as TGTGCCAGCAGTTACGCGTTACAGGCTACGGGTCAGCCCCAGCATTTT. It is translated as CASSYALQATGQPQHF.

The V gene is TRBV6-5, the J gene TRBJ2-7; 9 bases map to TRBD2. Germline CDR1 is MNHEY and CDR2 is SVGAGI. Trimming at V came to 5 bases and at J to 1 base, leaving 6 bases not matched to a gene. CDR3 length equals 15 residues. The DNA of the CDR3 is TGTGCCAGCAGTACTAGCGGGTTAAGGTCCTACGAGCAGTACTTC. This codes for CASSTSGLRSYEQYF.

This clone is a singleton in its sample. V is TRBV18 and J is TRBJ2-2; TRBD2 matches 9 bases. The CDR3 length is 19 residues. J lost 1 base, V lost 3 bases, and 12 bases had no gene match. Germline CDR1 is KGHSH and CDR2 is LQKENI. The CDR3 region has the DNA TGTGCCAGCTCACCTCCCCTAGCGGGACTCCGGGTGAACACCGGGGAGCTGTTTTTT. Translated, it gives CASSPPLAGLRVNTGELFF.

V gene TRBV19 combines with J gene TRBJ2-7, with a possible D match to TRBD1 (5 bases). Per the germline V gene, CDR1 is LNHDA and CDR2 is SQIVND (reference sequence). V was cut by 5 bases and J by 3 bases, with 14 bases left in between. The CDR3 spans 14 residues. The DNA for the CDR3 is TGTGCCAGTAGTCCCAGGGTAGGAATCTACGAGCAGTACTTC. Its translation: CASSPRVGIYEQYF. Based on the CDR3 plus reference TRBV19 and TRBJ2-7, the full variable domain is DGGITQSPKYLFRKEGQNVTLSCEQNLNHDAMYWYRQDPGQGLRLIYYSQIVNDFQKGDIAEGYSVSREKKESFPLTVTSAQKNPTAFYLCASSPRVGIYEQYFGPGTRLTVT.

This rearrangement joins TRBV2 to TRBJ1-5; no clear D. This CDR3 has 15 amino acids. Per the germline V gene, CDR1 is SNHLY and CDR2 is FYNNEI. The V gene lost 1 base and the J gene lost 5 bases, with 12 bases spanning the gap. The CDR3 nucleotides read TGTGCCAGCAGTGAAGTTTTGGTGGCGGATCAGCCCCAGCATTTT. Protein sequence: CASSEVLVADQPQHF. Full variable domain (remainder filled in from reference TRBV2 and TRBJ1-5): EPEVTQTPSHQVTQMGQEVILRCVPISNHLYFYWYRQILGQKVEFLVSFYNNEISEKSEIFDDQFSVERPDGSNFTLKIRSTKLEDSAMYFCASSEVLVADQPQHFGDGTRLSIL.

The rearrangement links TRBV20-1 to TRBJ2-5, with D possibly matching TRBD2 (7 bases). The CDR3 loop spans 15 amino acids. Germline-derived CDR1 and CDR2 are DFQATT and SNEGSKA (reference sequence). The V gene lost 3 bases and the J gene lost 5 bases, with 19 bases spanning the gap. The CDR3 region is CSASPQGGREETQYF. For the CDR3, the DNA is TGCAGTGCTAGTCCCCAAGGGGGGCGGGAGGAGACCCAGTACTTC.

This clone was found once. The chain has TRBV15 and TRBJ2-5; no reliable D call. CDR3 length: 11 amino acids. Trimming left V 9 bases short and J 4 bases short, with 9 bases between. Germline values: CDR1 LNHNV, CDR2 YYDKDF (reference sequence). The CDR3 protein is CATAEVETQYF. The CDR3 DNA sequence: TGTGCCACAGCCGAAGTAGAGACCCAGTACTTC.

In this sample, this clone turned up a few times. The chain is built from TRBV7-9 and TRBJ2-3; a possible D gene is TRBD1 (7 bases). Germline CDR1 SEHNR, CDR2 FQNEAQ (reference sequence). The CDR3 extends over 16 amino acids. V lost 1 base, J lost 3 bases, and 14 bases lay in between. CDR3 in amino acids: CASSLVRGTVTDTQYF. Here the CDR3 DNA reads TGTGCCAGCAGCTTAGTACGGGGGACAGTAACAGATACGCAGTATTTT.